Below, one TCR beta chain is given with its context. Patients with stable or active relapsing-remitting disease, all of them treatment-naive, made up the multiple sclerosis controls. CDR3 size: 16 residues. Between the trimmed V and J ends, which lost 2 bases and 3 bases, there was a span of 17 bases. The germline V gene has CDR1 SEHNR and CDR2 FQNEAQ (reference sequence). With random hexamers, roughly 0.5 to 1 ug RNA was reverse transcribed. The immunoSEQ assay covered 54 Vbeta and 13 Jbeta segments for CDR3. TCRdb re-analysed the immunoSEQ multiplex PCR reads in MiXCR, keeping a single row per CDR3 protein. The sample shows some 300,000 distinct CDR3 sequences, 85% of them seen only once. The data are from a study of CD8 T cells in Susac syndrome.

This rearrangement joins TRBV7-9 to TRBJ2-7; D possibly corresponds to TRBD2 (6 bases). The sequence was obtained from a human donor with multiple sclerosis. Source material: CD8+ T cells from PBMCs. This CDR3 reads CASSLSLEGAYYEQYF. The CDR3 nucleotides read TGTGCCAGCAGCTTAAGTCTGGAGGGAGCCTACTACGAGCAGTACTTC.